The clone carrying this TCR beta chain was recorded a few times. Its antigen is not identified. The whole isolated RNA underwent reverse transcription, so sequencing captured expressed TCRB transcripts. Naive, central memory and regulatory T cell samples averaged about 3.57 million reads. Clones were sequenced by immunoSEQ multiplex PCR, and TCRdb holds only the in-frame ones, with some missing. The table shows 350,000 to 450,000 clones, with approximately 15% occurring only once. This sample is part of a study of beta chain features in type 1 diabetes. Broader study findings: For TCRB rearrangement, an influence of HLA type remained unresolved here.

This clonotype was sampled from a young woman in good health. The specimen sequenced was naive CD4+ T cells from blood.

CDR3 DNA: TGTGCCAGCTCACCTCGGGAGCACAATGAGCAGTTCTTC. It encodes CASSPREHNEQFF. The V gene is TRBV18, the J gene TRBJ2-1; a possible D gene is TRBD2 (6 bases). The V gene's germline CDR1 is KGHSH and CDR2 LQKENI. The V gene lost 3 bases and the J gene lost 5 bases, with 8 bases spanning the gap. The CDR3 has 13 residues.